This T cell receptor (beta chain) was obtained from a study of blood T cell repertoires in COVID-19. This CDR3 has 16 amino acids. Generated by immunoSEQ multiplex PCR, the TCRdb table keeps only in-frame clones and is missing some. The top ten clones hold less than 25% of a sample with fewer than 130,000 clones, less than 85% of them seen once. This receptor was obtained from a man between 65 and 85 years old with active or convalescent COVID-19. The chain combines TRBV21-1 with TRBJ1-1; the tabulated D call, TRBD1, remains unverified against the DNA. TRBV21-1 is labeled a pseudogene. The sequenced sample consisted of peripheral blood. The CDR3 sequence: CASSTQGTGLNTEAFF. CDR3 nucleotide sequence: TGTGCCAGCAGCACGCAGGGGACAGGGTTGAACACTGAAGCTTTCTTT.